The 9 T cell receptor beta chains below were found in one sample sequenced in a study of cytomegalovirus exposure and HLA in healthy donors (dated by TCRdb to 2017 to 2019). The library was generated by the immunoSEQ multiplex PCR assay. For the multiplex PCR, a mixture combining 60 forward primers for TCR Vbeta segments and 13 reverse primers for TCR Jbeta segments was used. Here the immuneACCESS table is served through TCRdb, limited to in-frame sequences with V and J called. Missing clones are a known gap in these copies; in checked studies unresolved V genes cover under half, and the rest lacks a known reason. This sample is represented by 200,000 to 250,000 clones; approximately 90% of them were singletons. The ten biggest clones cover 0.9% to 1.1% of the sample. Sequenced material: PBMCs. The receptors come from a young woman in good health and CMV-seronegative.

The rearrangement uses TRBV7-2 and TRBJ2-3; 8 bases fit TRBD2. CDR3 size: 16 residues. The V and J ends lost 5 bases and 0 bases, in that order; junction bases with no gene match: 7. Germline CDR1 SGHTA, CDR2 FQGNSA. The CDR3 bases are TGTGCCAGCAGCCCAAGCGGGGGTGTTAGCACAGATACGCAGTATTTT. It specifies CASSPSGGVSTDTQYF.

The rearrangement links TRBV27 to TRBJ1-1; D unclear. This CDR3 is 11 amino acids long. Germline V CDR1 and CDR2: MNHEY, SMNVEV (reference sequence). Trimming pared 3 bases from V and 7 bases from J, leaving 6 bases between. CDR3 sequence: CASSFGVEAFF. The CDR3 DNA reads as TGTGCCAGCAGTTTCGGGGTTGAAGCTTTCTTT.

The chain is built from TRBV5-1 and TRBJ1-6; possible D gene TRBD1, 6 bases. CDR1 and CDR2 from the germline V gene are SGHRS and YFSETQ. The V gene lost 6 bases and the J gene lost 7 bases, with 17 bases spanning the gap. CDR3 length: 15 amino acids. DNA for the CDR3: TGCGCCAGCACCGGGACATACCAATCAAATTCACCCCTCCACTTT. It translates to CASTGTYQSNSPLHF.

About this clone itself: Sequence at one end of the junction differs from germline and may be a read error. The chain employs TRBV4-1 and TRBJ1-4; maybe TRBD1 (6 bases). Germline values: CDR1 MGHRA, CDR2 YSYEKL. CDR3 length equals 15 residues. The CDR3 region is CASSQVPDSNEKPFF. In DNA form, the CDR3 reads TGCGCCAGCAGCCAAGTTCCGGACAGTAATGAAAAACCGTTTTTT.

CDR3: CASRISGVSTGELFF. CDR3 coding DNA: TGTGCCAGCAGGATAAGCGGGGTGAGCACCGGGGAGCTGTTTTTT. The chain has TRBV6-6 and TRBJ2-2, with 7 bases aligning to TRBD2. Germline V gene data show CDR1 as MNHNY and CDR2 as SVGAGI (reference sequence). With 6 bases clipped from V and 4 bases from J, the junction kept 8 bases outside the gene matches. The CDR3 is made up of 15 amino acids.

This chain uses TRBV29-1 with TRBJ1-2, with TRBD1 identical over 8 bases. The germline gives CDR1 SQVTM, CDR2 ANQGSEA. The CDR3 consists of 12 residues. With 7 bases clipped from V and 7 bases from J, the junction kept 8 bases outside the gene matches. The CDR3, as DNA: TGCAGCGGCATTACAGGGGGAGTTGGCTACACCTTC. Its protein is CSGITGGVGYTF. The complete variable domain, with remaining parts taken from reference TRBV29-1 and TRBJ1-2, reads SAVISQKPSRDICQRGTSLTIQCQVDSQVTMMFWYRQQPGQSLTLIATANQGSEATYESGFVIDKFPISRPNLTFSTLTVSNMSPEDSSIYLCSGITGGVGYTFGSGTRLTVV.

The chain links TRBV4-2 to TRBJ2-1, with 10 bases that match TRBD2. The CDR3 totals 18 residues. V lost 0 bases to trimming and J lost 8 bases; unmatched junction nucleotides: 13. From germline, CDR1 is LGHNA and CDR2 YNFKEQ. The CDR3 nucleotides are TGTGCCAGCAGCCAAGATCAGAGTTCCAGCGGGGGGGCCCATGAGCAGTTCTTC. Translating it yields CASSQDQSSSGGAHEQFF.

This CDR3 reads CAILTSGGGNTQYF. CDR3 nucleotide sequence: TGTGCCATTCTGACTAGCGGGGGTGGAAATACGCAGTATTTT. The chain links TRBV10-3 to TRBJ2-3; 12 nucleotides line up with TRBD2. Germline V gives CDR1 ENHRY, CDR2 SYGVKD. CDR3 length: 14 amino acids. The V and J ends lost 9 bases and 7 bases, in that order; junction bases with no gene match: 8.

This chain connects TRBV7-3 to TRBJ2-2, with TRBD2 matching 7 bases. The length of the CDR3 is 17 residues. J gave up 0 bases and V 5 bases, and 9 bases lay outside the gene matches. Germline values: CDR1 SGHTA, CDR2 FQGTGA. Here the CDR3 DNA reads TGTGCCAGCAGCGCGACTAGCAGTAGCACGAACACCGGGGAGCTGTTTTTT. It is translated as CASSATSSSTNTGELFF.